This TCR beta chain is drawn from a study of cytomegalovirus exposure and HLA in healthy donors. Study in general: The approximately 120 validation repertoires were reported in a later analysis to have been generated on the same platform as the roughly 700 first-cohort repertoires. Study conclusions and caveats: Subsequent analysis showed first-cohort TCR clusters tending to co-occur in roughly 130 validation repertoires.

As concerns this clone: The antigen is not known.

Generated by immunoSEQ multiplex PCR, the TCRdb table keeps only in-frame clones and is missing some. The sample carries some 260,000 clones, roughly 87% recorded once. Looked up from germline, CDR1 is SGDLS and CDR2 is YYNGEE. The CDR3 extends over 14 amino acids. Trimming removed 4 bases from V and 4 bases from J; junction bases left unmatched: 5. This chain links TRBV9 with TRBJ2-1, with 7 bases that match TRBD1. The sequencing input was PBMCs. The clonotype originates from a woman aged 25 to 39 in good health and CMV-seronegative. CDR3 in amino acids: CASSPGTVYNEQFF. CDR3 DNA sequence: TGTGCCAGCAGCCCGGGGACAGTTTACAATGAGCAGTTCTTC.